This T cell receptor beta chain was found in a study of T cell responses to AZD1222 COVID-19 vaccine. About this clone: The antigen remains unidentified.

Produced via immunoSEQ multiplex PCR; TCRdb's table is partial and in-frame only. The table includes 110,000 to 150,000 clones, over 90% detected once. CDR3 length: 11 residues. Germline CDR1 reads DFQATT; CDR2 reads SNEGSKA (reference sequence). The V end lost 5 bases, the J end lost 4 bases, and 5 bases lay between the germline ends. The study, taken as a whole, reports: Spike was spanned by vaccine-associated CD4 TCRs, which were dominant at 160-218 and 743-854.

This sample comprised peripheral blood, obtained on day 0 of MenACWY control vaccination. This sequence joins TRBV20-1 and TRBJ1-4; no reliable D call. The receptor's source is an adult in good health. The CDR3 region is CSALGNEKLFF. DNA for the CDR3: TGCAGTGCTTTGGGTAATGAAAAACTGTTTTTT.